This T cell receptor beta chain derives from a study of vaccination and CD4 T cells after COVID-19. Study-wide background: The post-COVID sampling time was a median roughly 99 days after diagnosis, ranging from 35 to 161. Study results and caveats: Although the median of SARS-CoV-2-reactive clonotypes rose from roughly 21 to 40, the change was not significant.

As to treatment: approximately nine-day PBMC culture with coronavirus spike peptide pools or control peptides (ViraFEST assay). Peptide pools at 8.5 to 10 ug/ml, together with 8.5 to 10 IU/ml IL-2, were added to cultures of more than 1.5 million PBMCs per well. V was pared by 0 bases and J by 8 bases, with 35 bases between. CDR3 length equals 22 residues. The germline V gene encodes CDR1 DFQATT and CDR2 SNEGSKA (reference sequence). Researchers used the Oncomine TCR Beta short-read assay to sequence DNA from cultured CD4+ T cells. One entry per CDR3 protein, called by TCRdb with MiXCR from the PCR reads. The data contain about 24,000 distinct CDR3 sequences, around two thirds of them singletons. In regard to this clonotype: Its antigen remains unknown.

The rearrangement links TRBV20-1 to TRBJ1-6; D gene uncertain. This TCR was recovered from a human donor who had recovered from COVID-19. Sequences were obtained from CD4+ T cells from blood, cultured in vitro. The DNA of the CDR3 is TGCAGTGCTAGAGATCTGTTAAGGTTGGTTGTGCAGAAACCCTCCGGGGATTCACCCCTCCACTTT. Amino acids: CSARDLLRLVVQKPSGDSPLHF.